These 20 T cell receptor beta chains were all obtained from the same sample, sequenced in a study of blood T cells in healthy people across ages. Sample-barcoded 5' priming and a J-beta primer mix drove a second PCR of about 6 to 12 cycles. TCRdb passed the 5' RACE reads through MiXCR, listing each CDR3 protein once. The sample includes some 940,000 distinct CDR3 sequences, under 35% seen only once; the top ten take around 9.6%. These data were also filed under a second study, of T cells of mothers and their children.

Sequencing was carried out using blood. The receptors come from a woman aged 40 to 50 in good health.

The J gene is TRBJ2-1, the V gene TRBV14, with D tentatively TRBD1 or TRBD2 (7 bases each). The CDR3 totals 16 residues. The V gene's germline CDR1 is SGHDN and CDR2 FVKESK. Trimming took off 0 bases at V and 4 bases at J, with 13 bases between the two ends. In DNA, the CDR3 is TGTGCCAGCAGCCAAGAGGGGAGGGGGCCTTACAATGAGCAGTTCTTC. As protein: CASSQEGRGPYNEQFF.

This clonotype has at least ten counts. The gene calls are TRBV28 and TRBJ1-1; no clear D gene. Between the trimmed V and J ends, which lost 4 bases and 0 bases, there was a span of 9 bases. From germline, CDR1 is MDHEN and CDR2 SYDVKM. The CDR3 consists of 14 residues. CDR3 amino acids: CASSWSAMNTEAFF. The CDR3 DNA is TGTGCCAGCAGTTGGTCAGCCATGAACACTGAAGCTTTCTTT.

This clonotype was observed a few times. The V and J genes are TRBV19 and TRBJ1-2; 7 bases map to TRBD1. CDR3 length equals 15 residues. The V segment lost 7 bases and the J segment 3 bases; nucleotides outside the gene matches: 11. Germline CDR1 reads LNHDA; CDR2 reads SQIVND (reference sequence). The CDR3 DNA is TGTGCCAGTACCCTTGCAACAGGGGTCGACTATGGCTACACCTTC. Translated, it gives CASTLATGVDYGYTF.

This clonotype came up a few times. V gene TRBV7-6 combines with J gene TRBJ2-5; D is perhaps TRBD1 (5 bases). CDR1 and CDR2 (germline): SGHVS, FNYEAQ. The CDR3 extends over 15 amino acids. Trimming cost V 1 base and J 4 bases, with 13 bases left between them. CDR3 nucleotides: TGTGCCAGCAGCTTAGGCAATGACAGAGGAGAGACCCAGTACTTC. This encodes CASSLGNDRGETQYF.

The chain has TRBV2 and TRBJ1-5, with 10 positions matching TRBD1. The CDR3 extends over 15 amino acids. With 7 bases clipped from V and 4 bases from J, the junction kept 7 bases outside the gene matches. Germline assignment: CDR1 SNHLY and CDR2 FYNNEI. CDR3 DNA sequence: TGTGCCAGCAAACCTAGGACAGGGGGAAATCAGCCCCAGCATTTT. Translated, it gives CASKPRTGGNQPQHF.

This clonotype was picked up a small number of times. This chain links TRBV4-3 with TRBJ2-1; D is perhaps TRBD1 or TRBD2 (5 bases each). Between the trimmed V and J ends, which lost 0 bases and 8 bases, there was a span of 23 bases. The CDR3 is 18 amino acids. Germline V gene data show CDR1 as LGHNA and CDR2 as YSLEER. Here the CDR3 reads CASSQDRQGRLNEDEQFF. The CDR3 DNA reads as TGCGCCAGCAGCCAAGACAGGCAGGGCAGACTAAATGAGGATGAGCAGTTCTTC.

This clonotype was observed a few times. The chain couples TRBV28 to TRBJ2-3; 9 bases fit TRBD2. The CDR3 loop spans 16 amino acids. Germline V CDR1 and CDR2: MDHEN, SYDVKM. V shed 3 bases, J shed 1 base, and the junction held 5 bases outside the gene matches. DNA for the CDR3: TGTGCCAGCAGTTTCGCCAGCGGGGGGCGCACAGATACGCAGTATTTT. It encodes CASSFASGGRTDTQYF.

This clonotype was observed a handful of times. The chain uses TRBV25-1 and TRBJ1-1; D perhaps matches TRBD1 (5 bases). This CDR3 has 17 amino acids. Trimming cost V 4 bases and J 5 bases, with 23 bases left between them. In germline, CDR1 is MGHDK, CDR2 SYGVNS. CDR3 coding DNA: TGTGCCAGCAGTGGGGGGGATTACAGGACTAAAGGGACTGAAGCTTTCTTT. Encoded protein: CASSGGDYRTKGTEAFF.

This clonotype came up many times. The chain couples TRBV12-3 or TRBV12-4 to TRBJ1-5, with TRBD1 as a possible D gene (5 bases). Trimming took off 3 bases at V and 6 bases at J, with 9 bases between the two ends. This CDR3 spans 13 amino acids. The CDR3 here is CASSFSGPQPQHF. The CDR3 bases are TGTGCCAGCAGTTTTTCGGGGCCTCAGCCCCAGCATTTT.

V gene TRBV10-2 combines with J gene TRBJ1-6; D is ambiguous. The germline V and J ends were trimmed by 0 bases and 4 bases, with 10 bases remaining between them. Per the germline V gene, CDR1 is WSHSY and CDR2 is SAAADI. This CDR3 contains 16 residues. The CDR3 DNA sequence: TGCGCCAGCAGTGAGTCGGCAAGAAGATATAATTCACCCCTCCACTTT. It encodes CASSESARRYNSPLHF.

The rearrangement joins TRBV27 to TRBJ2-3, with 9 bases fitting TRBD2. This CDR3 has 15 residues. Per the germline V gene, CDR1 is MNHEY and CDR2 is SMNVEV (reference sequence). Losses at the gene ends were 6 bases for V and 2 bases for J; bases not matched to a gene: 6. CDR3 region: CASSNQRGDTDTQYF. CDR3 DNA: TGTGCCAGCAGCAACCAGCGGGGGGACACAGATACGCAGTATTTT.

This clonotype has more than one count but fewer than ten. The gene calls are TRBV7-6 and TRBJ2-1; TRBD2 agrees at 9 bases. The CDR3 length is 13 residues. V gave up 5 bases and J gave up 10 bases; unmatched junction bases: 6. CDR1 is SGHVS, CDR2 FNYEAQ, per germline. CDR3 loop: CASSPHGLAEQFF. As DNA, the CDR3 is TGTGCCAGCAGCCCCCACGGACTAGCGGAGCAGTTCTTC.

In its sample, this clonotype was seen a few times. The chain links TRBV7-2 to TRBJ1-1; D remains unclear. Between the trimmed V and J ends, which lost 7 bases and 1 base, there was a span of 4 bases. Germline CDR1 and CDR2: SGHTA and FQGNSA. The length of the CDR3 is 11 residues. The CDR3 DNA reads as TGTGCCAGCAACCAGAACACTGAAGCTTTCTTT. This translates into CASNQNTEAFF. Full variable domain (outside the CDR3, taken from reference TRBV7-2 and TRBJ1-1): GAGVSQSPSNKVTEKGKDVELRCDPISGHTALYWYRQSLGQGLEFLIYFQGNSAPDKSGLPSDRFSAERTGGSVSTLTIQRTQQEDSAVYLCASNQNTEAFFGQGTRLTVV.

Concerning this clonotype itself: An end of the junction differs from the germline gene, which may be a read error. The V call is TRBV5-1, the J call TRBJ2-1; a possible D gene is TRBD1 (5 bases). CDR1 is SGHRS and CDR2 is YFSETQ in the germline V gene. The CDR3 covers 14 residues. The CDR3 DNA follows: TGCGTCAGCAGCTCCGGACAATCCTACAATGAGCAGTTCTTC. It yields the protein CVSSSGQSYNEQFF.

Ten or more counts support this clonotype. The chain recombines TRBV7-2 with TRBJ2-7; D possibly corresponds to TRBD1 (6 bases). The CDR3 contains 14 residues. V dropped 3 bases and J dropped 3 bases, with 12 bases sitting between them. CDR1 is SGHTA, CDR2 FQGNSA, per germline. The CDR3 DNA is TGTGCCAGCAGCTTTGTAGCAGGGGACTACGAGCAGTACTTC. Its protein is CASSFVAGDYEQYF.

This clonotype was counted many times. This chain joins TRBV28 and TRBJ2-4; 9 nucleotides agree with TRBD1. The V gene's germline CDR1 is MDHEN and CDR2 SYDVKM. The CDR3 extends over 14 amino acids. The V segment lost 9 bases and the J segment 5 bases; nucleotides outside the gene matches: 8. CDR3 amino acids: CASLGGQGQNIQYF. CDR3 DNA: TGTGCCAGTTTAGGGGGACAGGGACAAAACATTCAGTACTTC.

This clonotype came up many times. The chain couples TRBV20-1 to TRBJ2-1, with 14 bases matching TRBD2. Germline-derived CDR1 and CDR2 are DFQATT and SNEGSKA (reference sequence). Unmatched junction bases numbered 7, after V lost 6 bases and J lost 3 bases. The CDR3 extends over 16 amino acids. CDR3 DNA sequence: TGCAGTGCGGACGGACTAGCGGGGGGCCACTACAATGAGCAGTTCTTC. Protein: CSADGLAGGHYNEQFF.

A remark on this clonotype: One junction end disagrees with the germline gene, perhaps due to a read error. The V gene is TRBV7-7, the J gene TRBJ2-5; 7 nucleotides agree with TRBD2. Germline V gives CDR1 SSHAT, CDR2 FNYEAQ (reference sequence). The CDR3 contains 15 residues. CDR3 sequence: CASSLTFGGGEPQYF. The CDR3 DNA follows: TGTGCTAGCAGCCTCACATTTGGCGGGGGAGAGCCCCAGTACTTC.

This clonotype was seen repeatedly, ten times or more. V usage is TRBV12-3 or TRBV12-4 and J usage is TRBJ2-5; no clear D. This CDR3 is 15 amino acids long. Deletions cut 6 bases from V and 11 bases from J, with 25 bases between. This chain's CDR3 is CASSKPGLGSREQYF. CDR3 in DNA: TGTGCCAGCAGCAAACCGGGCCTCGGGTCTCGTGAGCAGTACTTC.

The gene calls are TRBV20-1 and TRBJ2-7, with a weak D call TRBD2 (6 bases). Germline CDR1 is DFQATT and CDR2 is SNEGSKA (reference sequence). V lost 6 bases to trimming and J lost 1 base, with 16 bases between them. The CDR3 totals 14 residues. The CDR3 region has the DNA TGCAGTGCAGTCCCGACTAGGTTTTCCTACGAGCAGTACTTC. It translates to CSAVPTRFSYEQYF.